One and the same sample provided the 27 T cell receptor beta chains below, sequenced in a study of blood T cell repertoires in COVID-19. Only in-frame clones appear in the TCRdb table, and some are missing; sequencing was by immunoSEQ multiplex PCR. The sample has about 130,000 clones; approximately 85% are singletons. The sequencing sample was made of peripheral blood. These receptor sequences come from a human donor in a cohort sampled during active COVID-19.

V and J are TRBV3-1 (or the pseudogene TRBV3-2) and TRBJ1-3; D is ambiguous. Trimming took 0 bases from V and 0 from J, leaving 6 bases between them. The germline V gene encodes CDR1 LGHDT and CDR2 YNNKEL (reference sequence). This CDR3 region has 15 residues. The CDR3 region has the DNA TGTGCCAGCAGCCAAGACGGAGGCTCTGGAAACACCATATATTTT. Its protein product is CASSQDGGSGNTIYF.

The rearrangement joins TRBV7-8 to TRBJ1-1; 9 nucleotides align to TRBD1. This CDR3 has 17 amino acids. Germline CDR1 is SGHVS and CDR2 is FQNEAQ. V gave up 0 bases and J gave up 5 bases; unmatched junction bases: 10. CDR3 residues: CASSLAAQQGAGTEAFF. The DNA of the CDR3 is TGTGCCAGCAGCTTAGCGGCCCAACAGGGGGCAGGAACTGAAGCTTTCTTT.

This sequence joins TRBV28 and TRBJ1-5, with 8 bases lining up with TRBD1. V lost 8 bases and J lost 5; bases outside the gene matches: 11. Germline CDR1 MDHEN, CDR2 SYDVKM. The CDR3 covers 15 residues. This CDR3 reads CASRTGGTGYQPQHF. CDR3 in DNA: TGTGCCAGCCGTACAGGGGGGACAGGCTATCAGCCCCAGCATTTT.

The chain combines TRBV18 with TRBJ1-4; D unresolved. This CDR3 is 13 amino acids long. The V gene's germline CDR1 is KGHSH and CDR2 LQKENI. Trimming stripped 2 bases from V and 4 bases from J, with 5 bases between. The chain's CDR3 is CASSPGLNEKLFF. CDR3 coding DNA: TGTGCCAGCTCACCAGGGCTTAATGAAAAACTGTTTTTT.

The chain carries TRBV7-9 and TRBJ1-2, with D perhaps TRBD1 (6 bases). This CDR3 has 14 amino acids. Germline V gives CDR1 SEHNR, CDR2 FQNEAQ (reference sequence). Trimming pared 3 bases from V and 7 bases from J, leaving 15 bases between. The DNA of the CDR3 is TGTGCCAGCAGCTTCGCCCAGGGGTTTAGTGGCTACACCTTC. Translation: CASSFAQGFSGYTF.

V usage is TRBV19 and J usage is TRBJ2-3, with D possibly matching TRBD2 (5 bases). Germline V gene sequence: CDR1 LNHDA, CDR2 SQIVND (reference sequence). The CDR3 contains 13 residues. With 8 bases removed from V and 4 bases from J, the gap between germline ends came to 13 bases. The CDR3 coding sequence is TGTGCCAGTCGCCAGCTAGCCGCAGATACGCAGTATTTT. Amino acid sequence: CASRQLAADTQYF.

The chain is built from TRBV6-2 or TRBV6-3 and TRBJ2-3; 11 bases are a match to TRBD1. Germline CDR1 is MNHEY and CDR2 is SVGEGT. The V segment lost 5 bases and the J segment 9 bases; nucleotides outside the gene matches: 7. This CDR3 has 14 amino acids. CDR3 region: CASSPGQGAGTQYF. The CDR3 nucleotides read TGTGCCAGCAGTCCCGGACAGGGGGCAGGGACGCAGTATTTT.

The chain joins TRBV10-3 to TRBJ1-4; 8 bases are a match to TRBD1. This CDR3 is built from 15 residues. CDR1 is ENHRY, CDR2 SYGVKD, per germline. Trimming took 4 bases from V and 5 from J; bases not matched to a gene: 6. The CDR3 nucleotides read TGTGCCATCAGTGGGAACAGGGGGGTGAATGAAAAACTGTTTTTT. It codes for CAISGNRGVNEKLFF.

This rearrangement joins TRBV6-5 to TRBJ2-1; no firm D call. With 5 bases removed from V and 11 bases from J, the gap between germline ends came to 19 bases. This CDR3 contains 14 residues. Per the germline V gene, CDR1 is MNHEY and CDR2 is SVGAGI. The CDR3 loop reads CASSRRLEARKQFF. Written as DNA, the CDR3 is TGTGCCAGCAGTCGCCGCCTAGAAGCCCGCAAGCAGTTCTTC.

The rearrangement joins TRBV9 to TRBJ1-1, with 9 positions matching TRBD1. The CDR3 is made up of 14 amino acids. In germline, CDR1 is SGDLS, CDR2 YYNGEE. V shed 4 bases, J shed 5 bases, and the junction held 6 bases outside the gene matches. The CDR3 reads CASSIAGTGTEAFF. The CDR3 DNA reads as TGTGCCAGCAGCATCGCCGGGACAGGGACTGAAGCTTTCTTT. The complete variable domain, with remaining parts taken from reference TRBV9 and TRBJ1-1, reads DSGVTQTPKHLITATGQRVTLRCSPRSGDLSVYWYQQSLDQGLQFLIQYYNGEERAKGNILERFSAQQFPDLHSELNLSSLELGDSALYFCASSIAGTGTEAFFGQGTRLTVV.

A single count supports this clone. The chain recombines TRBV7-8 with TRBJ2-4, with no clear D. This CDR3 has 13 amino acids. The V and J ends lost 4 bases and 8 bases respectively, with 12 bases between them. The germline CDR1 and CDR2 sequences are SGHVS and FQNEAQ. This chain's CDR3 is CASSSRQRDIQYF. CDR3 DNA sequence: TGTGCCAGCAGCTCCCGACAAAGAGACATTCAGTACTTC.

The chain joins TRBV28 to TRBJ1-5; D is possibly TRBD1 (6 bases). This CDR3 comprises 17 residues. Trimming left V 1 base short and J 0 bases short, with 13 bases between. Germline CDR1 is MDHEN and CDR2 is SYDVKM. CDR3 in DNA: TGTGCCAGCAGTTTATCAGCAGGGGCCCCTAGCAATCAGCCCCAGCATTTT. It codes for CASSLSAGAPSNQPQHF.

The rearrangement links TRBV18 to TRBJ2-5, with D perhaps TRBD1 (5 bases). This CDR3 has 14 residues. V was clipped by 0 bases and J by 4 bases, with 9 bases between them. CDR1 and CDR2 (germline): KGHSH, LQKENI. In DNA, the CDR3 is TGTGCCAGCTCACCACCCCAGGGTCGAGAGACCCAGTACTTC. Encoded protein: CASSPPQGRETQYF.

V and J are TRBV19 and TRBJ1-1; D is undetermined. Trimming pared 5 bases from V and 8 bases from J, leaving 12 bases between. This CDR3 has 12 amino acids. Looked up from germline, CDR1 is LNHDA and CDR2 is SQIVND (reference sequence). The CDR3: CASSARTGEAFF. CDR3 sequence (DNA): TGTGCCAGTAGTGCCCGGACGGGGGAAGCTTTCTTT. Complete variable domain (other parts from reference TRBV19 and TRBJ1-1): DGGITQSPKYLFRKEGQNVTLSCEQNLNHDAMYWYRQDPGQGLRLIYYSQIVNDFQKGDIAEGYSVSREKKESFPLTVTSAQKNPTAFYLCASSARTGEAFFGQGTRLTVV.

This chain links TRBV10-1 with TRBJ1-6, with D possibly TRBD1 on 6 matching bases. This CDR3 is built from 14 residues. Trimming left V 8 bases short and J 12 bases short, with 20 bases between. Germline values: CDR1 WNHNN, CDR2 SYGVQD (reference sequence). CDR3 nucleotides: TGCGCCAGCGGGAAACAGGGACGGGATAGACCCCTCCACTTT. Translated, it gives CASGKQGRDRPLHF.

CDR3 nucleotide sequence: TGTGCCAGCAGCTTAGCGCATACATCGGGGGAAACGAATCAGCCCCAGCATTTT. Residues: CASSLAHTSGETNQPQHF. The rearrangement joins TRBV7-9 to TRBJ1-5, with D possibly TRBD1 on 5 matching bases. The germline V and J ends were trimmed by 0 bases and 4 bases, with 19 bases remaining between them. The CDR3 is 18 amino acids. Germline CDR1 reads SEHNR; CDR2 reads FQNEAQ (reference sequence).

The genes are TRBV7-2 and TRBJ2-7; 9 bases agree with TRBD2. Germline values: CDR1 SGHTA, CDR2 FQGNSA. After removal of 3 bases from V and 4 bases from J, the junction contained 1 base not matched to a gene. The CDR3 runs to 13 residues. The CDR3 region is CASSLGLAYEQYF. CDR3 sequence (DNA): TGTGCCAGCAGCTTGGGACTAGCTTACGAGCAGTACTTC.

V gene TRBV19 combines with J gene TRBJ1-1, with D unclear. V was trimmed by 2 bases and J by 2 bases, leaving 12 bases between them. This CDR3 comprises 15 residues. Germline V gene sequence: CDR1 LNHDA, CDR2 SQIVND (reference sequence). For the CDR3, the DNA is TGTGCCAGTAGTATAATAGGACTGTTCAACACTGAAGCTTTCTTT. Amino acid sequence: CASSIIGLFNTEAFF.

This clone appeared many times. The chain is built from TRBV27 and TRBJ2-3; 7 bases agree with TRBD2. Trimming cost V 6 bases and J 0 bases; bases outside gene matches: 3. CDR1 is MNHEY, CDR2 SMNVEV, per germline (reference sequence). The length of the CDR3 is 14 residues. CDR3: CASSQRDSTDTQYF. The CDR3, as DNA: TGTGCCAGCAGCCAGCGGGATAGCACAGATACGCAGTATTTT.

The chain links TRBV7-2 to TRBJ1-6; no reliable D call. V lost 4 bases, J lost 9 bases, and 7 bases lay in between. Looked up from germline, CDR1 is SGHTA and CDR2 is FQGNSA. There are 12 residues in the CDR3. The CDR3 is CASSSNGSPLHF. The CDR3 nucleotides read TGTGCCAGCAGCTCCAACGGTTCACCCCTCCACTTT.

The CDR3 nucleotides read TGTGCCAGCAGTACCGGGACAGGGGGTGGCGAGCAGTACGTC. It specifies CASSTGTGGGEQYV. V usage is TRBV6-6 and J usage is TRBJ2-7; 11 nucleotides agree with TRBD1. V lost 5 bases, J lost 6 bases, and 6 bases stayed unmatched. The V gene's germline CDR1 is MNHNY and CDR2 SVGAGI (reference sequence). CDR3 length equals 14 residues.

CDR3 bases: TGTGCCAGCAGGGAGACAGGGGGCGTCACTGAAGCTTTCTTT. Translating gives CASRETGGVTEAFF. The J gene is TRBJ1-1, the V gene TRBV11-3, with TRBD1 matching 10 bases. Germline V gene data show CDR1 as SGHNT and CDR2 as YENEEA. The ends lost 6 bases at V and 4 bases at J; junction bases unmatched: 5. CDR3 length: 14 amino acids.

The J gene is TRBJ2-1, the V gene TRBV5-4, with TRBD2 identical over 7 bases. CDR1 is SGHNT, CDR2 YYREEE, per germline (reference sequence). This CDR3 spans 15 amino acids. The trim removed 0 bases at V and 5 bases at J, leaving 5 bases unmatched. CDR3 DNA: TGTGCCAGCAGCTTGGCGGCTAGCGGTAACAATGAGCAGTTCTTC. As protein: CASSLAASGNNEQFF. Looking up the rest from reference TRBV5-4 and TRBJ2-1 gives the full variable domain: ETGVTQSPTHLIKTRGQQVTLRCSSQSGHNTVSWYQQALGQGPQFIFQYYREEENGRGNFPPRFSGLQFPNYSSELNVNALELDDSALYLCASSLAASGNNEQFFGPGTRLTVL.

The chain couples TRBV6-5 to TRBJ1-5; 8 bases fit TRBD1. This CDR3 has 15 amino acids. Germline values: CDR1 MNHEY, CDR2 SVGAGI. After removal of 0 bases from V and 7 bases from J, the junction contained 5 bases not matched to a gene. The CDR3 DNA reads as TGTGCCAGCAGTTACTCGAGGCAGGGGGCCCAGCCCCAGCATTTT. Protein sequence: CASSYSRQGAQPQHF.

V and J are TRBV6-2 or TRBV6-3 and TRBJ1-2; D gene ambiguous. From germline, CDR1 is MNHEY and CDR2 SVGEGT. CDR3 length equals 14 residues. V lost 2 bases to trimming and J lost 5 bases, with 12 bases between them. The CDR3 loop is CASSYGGLRYGYTF. CDR3 nucleotides: TGTGCCAGCAGTTACGGCGGCTTGAGGTATGGCTACACCTTC.

The chain recombines TRBV6-5 with TRBJ1-5; D is unclear. Trimming pared 4 bases from V and 0 bases from J, leaving 13 bases between. This CDR3 comprises 16 residues. Per germline, CDR1 MNHEY and CDR2 SVGAGI. CDR3 loop: CASSWKTGDSNQPQHF. The DNA of the CDR3 is TGTGCCAGCAGTTGGAAAACGGGAGATAGCAATCAGCCCCAGCATTTT.

The rearrangement links TRBV3-1 (or the pseudogene TRBV3-2) to TRBJ1-2; D ambiguous. V lost 2 bases, J lost 7 bases, and 11 bases lay in between. CDR1 and CDR2 (germline): LGHDT, YNNKEL (reference sequence). This CDR3 contains 13 residues. The CDR3 coding sequence is TGTGCCAGCAGCCAATTACAGAGTGGTGGCTACACCTTC. Encoded protein: CASSQLQSGGYTF.